Each of the 22 T cell receptor beta chains below was sequenced from the same sample in a study of T-cell reconstitution after alpha-beta-depleted transplantation in children (dated by TCRdb to the mid-2010s). The library relied on PCR. The data were produced on an Illumina HiSeq 2500. Molecular barcoding was employed in the preparation of TCR libraries, with unique molecular identifiers being used to normalize TCRbeta repertoire quantification. TCRdb reworked the public reads: Q25 trimming with fastp, MiXCR clone assembly, productive beta chains retained. Under each unique CDR3 protein, matching rows form one entry showing the most common genes and DNA. In all, the sample holds 200,000 to 250,000 distinct CDR3 sequences, and around 7.5% of those were seen once. The top ten hold just under 6.5% of the sample. The sample's treatment or condition label is to be understood as: allogeneic hematopoietic cell transplantation with graft depleted of TCRalphabeta T cells and CD19 B cells.

Sample: PBMCs, mostly from graft donor cells, taken 180 days after TCRalphabeta/CD19-depleted stem cell transplant. The receptors stem from a male patient aged 10 to 17 who had a stem cell transplant for acute lymphoblastic leukemia, so the T cells may come from the graft donor.

V is TRBV11-3 and J is TRBJ2-2; a weak D match, TRBD1 (5 bases). The ends were cut back, 2 bases at V and 4 bases at J, with 11 bases in the middle. Germline lookup yields CDR1 SGHNT and CDR2 YENEEA. There are 15 residues in the CDR3. The chain's CDR3 is CASSLQLRGTGELFF. As DNA, the CDR3 is TGTGCCAGCAGCTTACAATTAAGGGGCACCGGGGAGCTGTTTTTT.

In its sample, this clonotype was seen many times. The chain is built from TRBV13 and TRBJ2-7, with TRBD2 identical over 7 bases. Trimming took 2 bases from V and 1 from J; bases not matched to a gene: 5. The V gene's germline CDR1 is PRHDT and CDR2 FYEKMQ (reference sequence). This CDR3 has 15 residues. The CDR3 bases are TGTGCCAGCAGCTTACCCGGGGAGGGGTCCTACGAGCAGTACTTC. It translates to CASSLPGEGSYEQYF.

This clonotype was found many times. The chain employs TRBV2 and TRBJ2-5; unclear D gene. Between the trimmed V and J ends, which lost 5 bases and 4 bases, there was a span of 11 bases. Germline V gene sequence: CDR1 SNHLY, CDR2 FYNNEI. The CDR3 is 13 residues long. CDR3 nucleotides: TGTGCCAGCAGTTACGGCAGACGAGAGACCCAGTACTTC. Protein sequence: CASSYGRRETQYF. Complete variable domain (other parts from reference TRBV2 and TRBJ2-5): EPEVTQTPSHQVTQMGQEVILRCVPISNHLYFYWYRQILGQKVEFLVSFYNNEISEKSEIFDDQFSVERPDGSNFTLKIRSTKLEDSAMYFCASSYGRRETQYFGPGTRLLVL.

This rearrangement joins TRBV7-9 to TRBJ1-1; D is unclear. The V and J ends lost 2 bases and 1 base respectively, with 11 bases between them. The length of the CDR3 is 15 residues. The germline CDR1 and CDR2 sequences are SEHNR and FQNEAQ (reference sequence). CDR3 sequence: CASSLPRSGNTEAFF. The CDR3 DNA follows: TGTGCCAGCAGCTTACCGAGAAGCGGGAACACTGAAGCTTTCTTT.

Many counts were recorded for this clonotype. The chain employs TRBV7-9 and TRBJ1-5; D is uncertain. CDR1 SEHNR and CDR2 FQNEAQ come from the germline V gene (reference sequence). Trimming shortened V by 1 base and J by 7 bases, and 5 bases separated the two germline ends. The CDR3 consists of 12 residues. This CDR3 is CASSLGLQPQHF. The DNA for the CDR3 is TGTGCCAGCAGCTTAGGGTTGCAGCCCCAGCATTTT.

This clonotype was detected many times. The CDR3, as DNA: TGTGCCAGCAGCTCAACTAGTTCGGGGGAGCAGTACTTC. It translates to CASSSTSSGEQYF. The chain is built from TRBV7-3 and TRBJ2-7; D may be TRBD2 (5 bases). Germline CDR1 SGHTA, CDR2 FQGTGA. V was pared by 4 bases and J by 7 bases, with 14 bases between. The length of the CDR3 is 13 residues.

This clonotype was seen at least ten times. The V call is TRBV6-5, the J call TRBJ1-2, with D possibly matching TRBD1 (5 bases). CDR1 MNHEY and CDR2 SVGAGI come from the germline V gene. V lost 0 bases to trimming and J lost 4 bases, with 15 bases between them. The CDR3 covers 16 residues. Written as DNA, the CDR3 is TGTGCCAGCAGTTACTCCCTGCAGGGAGTGAGCTATGGCTACACCTTC. Translated: CASSYSLQGVSYGYTF.

This clonotype was picked up many times. V usage is TRBV28 and J usage is TRBJ1-5; no clear D gene. The CDR3 loop spans 14 amino acids. Trimming removed 5 bases from V and 4 bases from J, with 12 bases in between. Germline assignment: CDR1 MDHEN and CDR2 SYDVKM. The CDR3 DNA reads as TGTGCCAGCAGTCCGGGTATTTTGAATCAGCCCCAGCATTTT. It specifies CASSPGILNQPQHF.

Comment on this clonotype: This may be a read error: a much more frequent sequence differs by one nucleotide. V is TRBV7-6 and J is TRBJ2-5; D is unclear. The CDR3 covers 15 residues. Germline lookup yields CDR1 SGHVS and CDR2 FNYEAQ. The CDR3: CVSSLATRLGETQYF. The CDR3 DNA sequence: TGTGTCAGCAGCTTAGCTACACGTTTGGGGGAGACCCAGTACTTC.

This clonotype was counted ten times or more. The chain has TRBV6-2 or TRBV6-3 and TRBJ1-1; no firm D call. The CDR3 covers 15 residues. The V gene's germline CDR1 is MNHEY and CDR2 SVGEGT. V was pared by 6 bases and J by 6 bases, with 20 bases between. For the CDR3, the DNA is TGTGCCAGCAGCCGACACGTAATTCGATGGCCTGAAGCTTTCTTT. As protein: CASSRHVIRWPEAFF.

This clonotype was detected many times. The chain uses TRBV12-3 or TRBV12-4 and TRBJ2-7; TRBD2 matches at 9 bases. The V gene end was trimmed by 6 bases and the J gene end by 5 bases; junction bases not matched to a gene: 8. This CDR3 comprises 14 residues. CDR3 DNA sequence: TGTGCCAGCAGGGCCAGGGGACTAGCAAACGAGCAGTACTTC. Encoded protein: CASRARGLANEQYF.

The sample holds a few counts of this clonotype. CDR3 in amino acids: CASSVTDSNQPQHF. CDR3 DNA sequence: TGCGCCAGCAGTGTTACTGACTCCAATCAGCCCCAGCATTTT. This sequence joins TRBV10-2 and TRBJ1-5; D is unresolved. Germline values: CDR1 WSHSY, CDR2 SAAADI. The CDR3 is 14 amino acids. V lost 4 bases and J 3 bases, leaving 10 bases between the germline ends.

The table lists this clonotype with many counts. V is TRBV15 and J is TRBJ2-1, with D perhaps matching TRBD1 (6 bases). CDR1 LNHNV and CDR2 YYDKDF come from the germline V gene (reference sequence). The CDR3 consists of 14 residues. V lost 1 base and J 8 bases, leaving 12 bases between the germline ends. Here the CDR3 reads CATSRVGGRDEQFF. In DNA form, the CDR3 reads TGTGCCACCAGCAGAGTAGGGGGAAGGGATGAGCAGTTCTTC.

This clonotype was seen repeatedly, ten times or more. This chain uses TRBV9 with TRBJ2-2, with TRBD2 as a possible D gene (5 bases). Deletions cut 2 bases from V and 3 bases from J, with 14 bases between. The germline gives CDR1 SGDLS, CDR2 YYNGEE. The CDR3 has 16 residues. The CDR3: CASSVRGRRDTGELFF. The DNA of the CDR3 is TGTGCCAGCAGCGTCAGAGGGAGAAGGGACACCGGGGAGCTGTTTTTT.

The V gene is TRBV3-1, the J gene TRBJ2-1; 8 bases match TRBD1. CDR1 and CDR2 from the germline V gene are LGHDT and YNNKEL (reference sequence). J was trimmed by 11 bases and V by 7 bases; bases with no gene match: 22. This CDR3 has 17 amino acids. CDR3: CASTQHFSGGIGRKQFF. CDR3 in DNA: TGTGCCAGCACCCAGCACTTTTCAGGGGGCATTGGGCGAAAGCAGTTCTTC.

The chain couples TRBV5-4 to TRBJ1-2; D might be TRBD1 (5 bases). This CDR3 contains 17 residues. The V gene's germline CDR1 is SGHNT and CDR2 YYREEE (reference sequence). V gave up 2 bases and J gave up 7 bases, with 24 bases separating them. The CDR3 sequence is CASSLKGLGMRFFGYTF. CDR3 nucleotide sequence: TGTGCCAGCAGCTTAAAGGGGCTCGGGATGCGCTTTTTTGGCTACACCTTC.

In this sample, this clonotype turned up many times. V and J are TRBV2 and TRBJ2-1; 9 bases agree with TRBD1. The trim removed 5 bases at V and 0 bases at J, leaving 14 bases unmatched. This CDR3 contains 19 residues. Germline CDR1 is SNHLY and CDR2 is FYNNEI. DNA for the CDR3: TGTGCCAGCAGTCGCCGGGACAGGGATCTATGGAGCTCCTACAATGAGCAGTTCTTC. Translation: CASSRRDRDLWSSYNEQFF.

This clonotype was recorded many times. The chain recombines TRBV10-2 with TRBJ2-5; D not resolved. The CDR3 extends over 14 amino acids. V dropped 6 bases and J dropped 5 bases, with 16 bases sitting between them. Germline CDR1 reads WSHSY; CDR2 reads SAAADI. In DNA form, the CDR3 reads TGCGCCAGCAGCCCCGGCCAGGAACCGGAGACCCAGTACTTC. Its translation: CASSPGQEPETQYF.

This clonotype was seen more than once but under ten times. This chain links TRBV29-1 with TRBJ2-7, with TRBD2 as a possible D gene (6 bases). Between the trimmed V and J ends, which lost 6 bases and 3 bases, there was a span of 9 bases. CDR3 length equals 11 residues. CDR1 is SQVTM, CDR2 ANQGSEA, per germline. The chain's CDR3 is CSVGTYYEQYF. The CDR3 DNA is TGCAGCGTGGGGACTTACTACGAGCAGTACTTC.

This clonotype came up many times. The V call is TRBV6-5, the J call TRBJ2-7; 9 bases map to TRBD1. V lost 4 bases, J lost 2 bases, and 3 bases stayed unmatched. Germline lookup yields CDR1 MNHEY and CDR2 SVGAGI. This CDR3 is built from 14 residues. CDR3 DNA: TGTGCCAGCAGTTTCCGGGACAGGGCCTACGAGCAGTACTTC. Translating it yields CASSFRDRAYEQYF.

This clonotype was picked up many times. V gene TRBV7-2 combines with J gene TRBJ2-7, with 9 bases fitting TRBD1. With 6 bases clipped from V and 3 bases from J, the junction kept 12 bases outside the gene matches. The CDR3 runs 16 residues. The germline V gene has CDR1 SGHTA and CDR2 FQGNSA. The DNA of the CDR3 is TGTGCCAGCAGTTACCAACCGGGACAGGGCCTCTACGAGCAGTACTTC. Translation gives CASSYQPGQGLYEQYF.

This clonotype was counted many times. The V call is TRBV28, the J call TRBJ2-7; D is perhaps TRBD1 (6 bases). Germline V gene data show CDR1 as MDHEN and CDR2 as SYDVKM. Trimming pared 3 bases from V and 6 bases from J, leaving 18 bases between. The CDR3 consists of 15 residues. The CDR3 bases are TGTGCCAGCAGTTTCCCACCCTCCCAGGGGATCGAGCAGTACTTC. It specifies CASSFPPSQGIEQYF.